This T cell receptor (beta chain) originates from a study of blood T cell repertoires in COVID-19 (dated by TCRdb to the early 2020s). As for the study more broadly: Collaborator samples came from the United States, Italy and Spain and covered acute and convalescent phases of COVID-19. The prospective study material was composed of cDNA or gDNA derived from T cells, B-cell-depleted T cells, or PBMCs. Subjects who had been exposed to COVID-19, were actively infected with it, or had recovered from it provided the deeply sampled blood TCRbeta repertoires that made up the dataset. A freely available public database, intended as a resource for researchers studying the immune response to SARS-CoV-2, is where the repertoires were released. Samples came from the ongoing ImmuneRACE study (first 160 participants) plus 1,254 subjects from 6 global collaborators. The sample metadata nearly always contained a de-identified subject ID, COVID-19 status, age in years and sex. HLA class I and class II types, where available, came from metadata supplied by the sample provider rather than from assay-based typing.

Collaborating institutions collected whole blood in K2EDTA tubes following their own protocols. Collaborator samples were shipped for TCRbeta analysis as frozen whole blood, isolated PBMCs, or DNA extracted from either sample type. The immunoSEQ Assay, a bias-controlled multiplex PCR, was used to amplify TCRbeta CDR3 regions from genomic DNA. The authors' pipeline ran thus. The number of nucleated cells in each sample was estimated from the amplification of reference gene primers within the assay. To quantify the absolute abundance of each unique TCRbeta CDR3 rearrangement, sequence reads were collapsed and filtered. For each sample, productive Simpson clonality was calculated as the square root of Simpson's diversity index over productive rearrangements. The table comes from immuneACCESS by way of TCRdb, which keeps in-frame sequences with V and J called. Part of the clones is missing from these tables; in studies checked, under half for an unresolved V gene and the rest for unknown reasons. V and J calls and clone size come straight from that table; D and trimming were deduced from the DNA. In this sample the table shows 73,000 or so clones, 80% to 85% of which occur a single time. The ten largest clones take up roughly 4.5% of the sample.

Of note for this clone: Its specific antigen is unknown. Nothing much larger sits one base from this clone, and base qualities are not available.

Results the study describes overall, beyond this receptor: The amount of clinical and demographic metadata varied by source and participant and was provided uncurated.

Sequencing was carried out using peripheral blood. The receptor was derived from a woman aged 60-75 years with acute or convalescent COVID-19.

The bases read TGTGCCAGCAGCTTCTTAGCGGGGGGGTCAGATACGCAGTATTTT. This sequence encodes CASSFLAGGSDTQYF. Recombination connected TRBV11-2 to TRBJ2-3; 11 bases in between match TRBD2. Measured from the cysteine to the phenylalanine, the CDR3 is 15 residues long. The sequence is cut down to CDR3 DNA, 45 bases in frame from base 1. Trimming takes 3 bases off V and 4 bases off J; junction bases not matched to a gene: 3. From a lookup of the germline V gene, CDR1 and CDR2 are SGHAT and FQNNGV.